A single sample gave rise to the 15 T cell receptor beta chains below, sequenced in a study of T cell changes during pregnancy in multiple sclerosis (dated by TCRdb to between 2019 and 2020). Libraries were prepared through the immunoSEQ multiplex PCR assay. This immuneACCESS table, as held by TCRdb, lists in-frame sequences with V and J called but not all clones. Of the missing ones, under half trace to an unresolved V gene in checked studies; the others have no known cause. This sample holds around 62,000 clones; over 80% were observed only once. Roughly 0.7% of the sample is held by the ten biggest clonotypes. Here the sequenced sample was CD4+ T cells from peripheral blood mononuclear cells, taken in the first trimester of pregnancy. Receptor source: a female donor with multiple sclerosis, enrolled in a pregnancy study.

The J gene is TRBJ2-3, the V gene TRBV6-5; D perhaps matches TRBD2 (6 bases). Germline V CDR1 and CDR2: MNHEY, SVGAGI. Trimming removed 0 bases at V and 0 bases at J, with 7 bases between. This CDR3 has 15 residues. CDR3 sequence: CASSYSGTSTDTQYF. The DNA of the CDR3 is TGTGCCAGCAGTTACTCAGGGACTAGCACAGATACGCAGTATTTT.

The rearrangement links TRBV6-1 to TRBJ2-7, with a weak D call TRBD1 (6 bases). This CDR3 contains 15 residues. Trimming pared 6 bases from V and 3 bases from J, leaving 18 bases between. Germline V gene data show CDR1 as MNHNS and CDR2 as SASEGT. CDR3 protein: CASSLAGDRFYEQYF. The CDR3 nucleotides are TGTGCCAGCAGCCTGGCAGGGGACCGGTTCTACGAGCAGTACTTC.

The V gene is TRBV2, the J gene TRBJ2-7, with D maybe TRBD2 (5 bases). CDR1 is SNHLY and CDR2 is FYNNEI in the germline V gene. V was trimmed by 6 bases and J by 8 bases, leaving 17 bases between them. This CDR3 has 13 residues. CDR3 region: CASRLEDLLKQYF. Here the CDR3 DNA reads TGTGCCAGCAGATTGGAGGATCTGTTAAAGCAGTACTTC.

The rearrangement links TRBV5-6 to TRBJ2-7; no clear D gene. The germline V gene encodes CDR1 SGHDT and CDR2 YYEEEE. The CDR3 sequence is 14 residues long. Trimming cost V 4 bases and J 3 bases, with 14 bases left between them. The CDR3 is CASSPWAPVYEQYF. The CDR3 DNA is TGTGCCAGCAGCCCATGGGCACCAGTCTACGAGCAGTACTTC. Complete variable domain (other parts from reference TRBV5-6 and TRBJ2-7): DAGVTQSPTHLIKTRGQQVTLRCSPKSGHDTVSWYQQALGQGPQFIFQYYEEEERQRGNFPDRFSGHQFPNYSSELNVNALLLGDSALYLCASSPWAPVYEQYFGPGTRLTVT.

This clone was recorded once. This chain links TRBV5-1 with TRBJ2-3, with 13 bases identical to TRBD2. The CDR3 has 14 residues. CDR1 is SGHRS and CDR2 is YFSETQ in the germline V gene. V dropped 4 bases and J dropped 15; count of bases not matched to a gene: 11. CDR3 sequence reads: CASSGGLAGQTTYF. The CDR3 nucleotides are TGCGCCAGCAGCGGGGGACTAGCGGGGCAGACCACATATTTT.

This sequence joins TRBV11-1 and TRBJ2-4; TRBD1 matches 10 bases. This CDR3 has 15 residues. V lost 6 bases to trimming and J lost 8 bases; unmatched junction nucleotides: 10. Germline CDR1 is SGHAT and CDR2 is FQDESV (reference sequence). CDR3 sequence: CASSRRTGGRDIQYF. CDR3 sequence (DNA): TGTGCCAGCAGTCGGAGGACAGGGGGTAGGGACATTCAGTACTTC.

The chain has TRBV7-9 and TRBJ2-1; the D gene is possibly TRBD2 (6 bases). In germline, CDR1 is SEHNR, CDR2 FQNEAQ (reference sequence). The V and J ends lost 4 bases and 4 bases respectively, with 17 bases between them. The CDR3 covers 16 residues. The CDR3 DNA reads TGTGCCAGCAGCTCCTGGGCGGGGCCGGGTTACAATGAGCAGTTCTTC. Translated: CASSSWAGPGYNEQFF. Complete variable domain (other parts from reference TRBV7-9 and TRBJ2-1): DTGVSQNPRHKITKRGQNVTFRCDPISEHNRLYWYRQTLGQGPEFLTYFQNEAQLEKSRLLSDRFSAERPKGSFSTLEIQRTEQGDSAMYLCASSSWAGPGYNEQFFGPGTRLTVL.

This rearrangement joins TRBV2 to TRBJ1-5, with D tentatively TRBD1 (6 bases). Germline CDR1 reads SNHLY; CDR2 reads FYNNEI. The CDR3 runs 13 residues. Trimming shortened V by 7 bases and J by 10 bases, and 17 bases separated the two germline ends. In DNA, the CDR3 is TGTGCCAGCAACCCGGGGGGGCGCGACCCCCAGCATTTT. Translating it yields CASNPGGRDPQHF.

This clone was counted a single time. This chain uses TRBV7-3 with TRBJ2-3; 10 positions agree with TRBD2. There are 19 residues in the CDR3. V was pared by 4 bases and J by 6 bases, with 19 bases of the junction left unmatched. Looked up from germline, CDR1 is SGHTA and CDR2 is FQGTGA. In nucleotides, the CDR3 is TGTGCCAGCAGCTCCAGGCTAGGGGTATTAGCGGGGGGTATTGATACGCAGTATTTT. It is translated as CASSSRLGVLAGGIDTQYF.

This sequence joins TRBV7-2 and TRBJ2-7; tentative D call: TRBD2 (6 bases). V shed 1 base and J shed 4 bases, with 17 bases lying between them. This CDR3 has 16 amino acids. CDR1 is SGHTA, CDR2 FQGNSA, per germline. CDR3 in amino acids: CASSLGGSSASYEQYF. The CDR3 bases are TGTGCCAGCAGCTTAGGAGGGTCTAGCGCCTCATACGAGCAGTACTTC.

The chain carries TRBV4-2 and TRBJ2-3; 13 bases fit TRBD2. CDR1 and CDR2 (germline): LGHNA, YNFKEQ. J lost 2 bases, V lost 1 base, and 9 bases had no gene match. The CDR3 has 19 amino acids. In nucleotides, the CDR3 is TGTGCCAGCAGCCAAGGCCCCATAACTAGCGGGGGGGCCACAGATACGCAGTATTTT. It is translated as CASSQGPITSGGATDTQYF.

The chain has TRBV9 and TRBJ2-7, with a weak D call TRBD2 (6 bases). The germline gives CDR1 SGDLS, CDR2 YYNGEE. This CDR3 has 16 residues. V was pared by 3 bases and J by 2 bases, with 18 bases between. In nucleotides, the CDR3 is TGTGCCAGCAGCGCCTCCGGGGGACTTTCCCCCTACGAGCAGTACTTC. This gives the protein CASSASGGLSPYEQYF.

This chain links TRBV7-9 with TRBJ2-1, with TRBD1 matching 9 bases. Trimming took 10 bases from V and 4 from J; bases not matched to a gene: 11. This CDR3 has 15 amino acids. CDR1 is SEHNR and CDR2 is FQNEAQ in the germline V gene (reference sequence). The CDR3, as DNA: TGTGCCACCGCGCGGGGACAGGGAGTGTACAATGAGCAGTTCTTC. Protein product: CATARGQGVYNEQFF.

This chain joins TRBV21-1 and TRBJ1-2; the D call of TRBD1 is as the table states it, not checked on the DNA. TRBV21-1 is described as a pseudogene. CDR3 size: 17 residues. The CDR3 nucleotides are TGTGCCAGCAGCAAATCGGGCAGGGAAGGGGCTTGCTATGGCTACACCTTC. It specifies CASSKSGREGACYGYTF.

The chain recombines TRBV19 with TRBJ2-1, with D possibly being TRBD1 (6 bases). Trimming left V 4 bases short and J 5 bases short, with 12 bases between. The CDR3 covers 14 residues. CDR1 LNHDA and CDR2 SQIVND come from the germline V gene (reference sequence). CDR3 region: CASSKRPGDNEQFF. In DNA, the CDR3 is TGTGCCAGTAGTAAACGACCAGGGGACAATGAGCAGTTCTTC.